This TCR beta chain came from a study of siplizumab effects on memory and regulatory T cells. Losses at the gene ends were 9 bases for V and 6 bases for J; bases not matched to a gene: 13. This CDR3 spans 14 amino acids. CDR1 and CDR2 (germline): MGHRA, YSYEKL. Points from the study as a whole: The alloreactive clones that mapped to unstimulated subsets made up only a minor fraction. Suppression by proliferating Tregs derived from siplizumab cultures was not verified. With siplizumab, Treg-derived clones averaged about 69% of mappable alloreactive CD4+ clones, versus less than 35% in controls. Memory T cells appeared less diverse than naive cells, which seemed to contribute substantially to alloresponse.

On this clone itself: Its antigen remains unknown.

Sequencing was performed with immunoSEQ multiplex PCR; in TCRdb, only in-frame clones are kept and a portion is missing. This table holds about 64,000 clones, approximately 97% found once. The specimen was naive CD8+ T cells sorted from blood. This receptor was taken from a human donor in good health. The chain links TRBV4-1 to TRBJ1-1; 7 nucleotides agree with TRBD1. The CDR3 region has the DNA TGCGCCAGTCAGGGGGGGCAGGGAGTGTCTGAAGCTTTCTTT. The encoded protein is CASQGGQGVSEAFF.